This T cell receptor (beta chain) is drawn from a study of CD8+ T cells in alopecia areata. Study-level information: Among treated patients, severity was scored by affected scalp area percentage.

Extracted RNA was reverse transcribed, and the resulting cDNA served as sequencing template. Here immunoSEQ multiplex PCR was the method, and the copy in TCRdb shows in-frame clones only, minus some. Altogether more than 150,000 clones are present, 45% to 65% being singletons, with the ten largest covering less than 3.5%. The treatment denotes: oral pan-JAK inhibitor, 5-10 mg twice daily. Points on this clone: Its cognate antigen is unknown.

The CDR3 consists of 15 residues. CDR1 and CDR2 from the germline V gene are MNHNS and SASEGT. V was clipped by 2 bases and J by 6 bases, with 11 bases between them. Study-wide results and caveats: Treatment with tofacitinib significantly lowered scalp clonality and reduced expanded CD8+ clones among the top 100.

The sample in question was CD4+ T cells sorted from blood, obtained at week 4, from a patient treated with tofacitinib. The source of this sequence is a human donor with alopecia areata. The chain employs TRBV6-1 and TRBJ1-6; TRBD1 might be the D (5 bases). Here the CDR3 reads CASSERDAVNSPLHF. CDR3 nucleotide sequence: TGTGCCAGCAGTGAAAGGGACGCCGTTAATTCACCCCTCCACTTT.